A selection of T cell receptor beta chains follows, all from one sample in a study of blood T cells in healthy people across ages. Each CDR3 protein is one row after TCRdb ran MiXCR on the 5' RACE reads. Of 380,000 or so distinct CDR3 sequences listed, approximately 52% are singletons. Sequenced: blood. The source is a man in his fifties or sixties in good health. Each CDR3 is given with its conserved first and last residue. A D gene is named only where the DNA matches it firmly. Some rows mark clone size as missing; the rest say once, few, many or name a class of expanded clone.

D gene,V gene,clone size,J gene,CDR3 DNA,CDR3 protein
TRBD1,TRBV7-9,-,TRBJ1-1,TGTGCCAGCAGCCACGCGACAGGGCCGGCCACTGAAGCTTTCTTT,CASSHATGPATEAFF
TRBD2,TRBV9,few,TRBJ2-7,TGTGCCAGCAGCCCCGGGACTAGCGGGAGAGCCTACGAGCAGTACTTC,CASSPGTSGRAYEQYF
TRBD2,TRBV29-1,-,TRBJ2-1,TGCAGCGGGCAACTAGCGGGGTACAATGAGCAGTTCTTC,CSGQLAGYNEQFF
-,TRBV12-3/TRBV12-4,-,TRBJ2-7,TGTGCCAGCAGGGGACTTTCCGTTTCCTACGAGCAGTACTTC,CASRGLSVSYEQYF
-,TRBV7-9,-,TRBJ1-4,TGTGCCAGCAGCCCCCCAGGCAACGGGAATGAAAAACTGTTTTTT,CASSPPGNGNEKLFF
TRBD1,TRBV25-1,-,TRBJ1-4,TGTGCCAGCAGTGTTCGACAGGGAAGGGAAAAACTGTTTTTT,CASSVRQGREKLFF
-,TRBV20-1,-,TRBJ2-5,TGCAGTGCTATCCAAAACACCGGGAAGGGAGAGACCCAGTACTTC,CSAIQNTGKGETQYF
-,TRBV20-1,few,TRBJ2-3,TGCAGTGCTAGAGGTTCCCCGGGCGGGAACACAGATACGCAGTATTTT,CSARGSPGGNTDTQYF
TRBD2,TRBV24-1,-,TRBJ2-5,TGTGCCACCAGTGACCGGCGATCTAGCGGGAGGGCCGATGAGCAGTACTTC,CATSDRRSSGRADEQYF
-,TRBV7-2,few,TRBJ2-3,TGTGCCAGCAGCTTTTTCCAGAGCACAGATACGCAGTATTTT,CASSFFQSTDTQYF
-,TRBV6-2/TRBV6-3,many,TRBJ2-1,TGTGCCAGCAGTTACATTGGGAATGAGCAGTTCTTC,CASSYIGNEQFF
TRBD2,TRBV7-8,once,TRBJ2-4,TGTGCCAGCAGCTTAGGGGCGGGAGGGCCGACCAAAAACATTCAGTACTTC,CASSLGAGGPTKNIQYF
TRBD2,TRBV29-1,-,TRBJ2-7,TGCAGCGTTAAGTCCCGGGCCGGGGGGTACGAGCAGTACTTC,CSVKSRAGGYEQYF
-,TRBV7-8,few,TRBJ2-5,TGTGCCAGCAGCAGTAAGGGTTTGGGGGAGACCCAGTACTTC,CASSSKGLGETQYF
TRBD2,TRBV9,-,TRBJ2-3,TGTGCCAGCAGCGTAGATAGCGGGGGGGGAACAGATACGCAGTATTTT,CASSVDSGGGTDTQYF
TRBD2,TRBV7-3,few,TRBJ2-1,TGTGCCAGCAGTTCAGTTGGGGGGAGGGCCTACAATGAGCAGTTCTTC,CASSSVGGRAYNEQFF
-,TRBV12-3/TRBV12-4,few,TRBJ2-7,TGTGCCAGCAGTTTAAGGGGCGGAGGAACATACAATGAGCAGTACTTC,CASSLRGGGTYNEQYF
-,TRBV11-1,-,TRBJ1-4,TGTGCCAGCAGCGTTAGGACAGAGGGCGGAAAACTGTTTTTT,CASSVRTEGGKLFF
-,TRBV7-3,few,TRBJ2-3,TGTGCCAGCAGCTTAACCGGGGCGGGTACGCAGTATTTT,CASSLTGAGTQYF
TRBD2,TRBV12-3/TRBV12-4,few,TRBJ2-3,TGTGCCAGCAGTTTAGCGGGGCTAGCGGGAGGGGGCACAGATACGCAGTATTTT,CASSLAGLAGGGTDTQYF
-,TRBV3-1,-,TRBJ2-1,TGTGCCAGCAGCGGGACAACGGGCCTTTACAATGAGCAGTTCTTC,CASSGTTGLYNEQFF
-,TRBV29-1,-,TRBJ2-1,TGCAGCGTTGACTCTGGGGGTGAGCAGTTCTTC,CSVDSGGEQFF
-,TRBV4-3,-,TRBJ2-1,TGCGCCAGCAGCCAAGAAGGACTAAACAATGAGCAGTTCTTC,CASSQEGLNNEQFF
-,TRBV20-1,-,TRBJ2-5,TGCAGTGCTGAACAGGGTCAAGAGACCCAGTACTTC,CSAEQGQETQYF
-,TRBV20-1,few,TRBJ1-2,TGCAGTGCTAGTCGGTTGGCGGAGAACTATGGCTACACCTTC,CSASRLAENYGYTF
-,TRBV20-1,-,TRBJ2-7,TGCAGTGCTAGTCGGGGCCTCTCCTACGAGCAGTACTTC,CSASRGLSYEQYF
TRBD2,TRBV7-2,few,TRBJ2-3,TGTGCCAGCAGTCCGAATAGCGGGAGTGGCACAGATACGCAGTATTTT,CASSPNSGSGTDTQYF
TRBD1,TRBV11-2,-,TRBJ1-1,TGTGCCAGCAGCGCCCTCGGGACAGCGGGTGAAGCTTTCTTT,CASSALGTAGEAFF
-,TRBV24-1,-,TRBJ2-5,TGTGCCACCAGTGATCGGACATCCCACAATGAGCAGTACTTC,CATSDRTSHNEQYF
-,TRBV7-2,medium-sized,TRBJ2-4,TGTGCCAGCAGCCGAGCCACATCAGCCAAAAACATTCAGTACTTC,CASSRATSAKNIQYF
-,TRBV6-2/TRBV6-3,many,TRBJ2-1,TGTGCCAGCAGGCGGGATAACTCCTACAATGAGCAGTTCTTC,CASRRDNSYNEQFF
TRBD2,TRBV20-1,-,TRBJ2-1,TGCAGTGCCCCTAGCGGGTCCTACAATGAGCAGTTCTTC,CSAPSGSYNEQFF
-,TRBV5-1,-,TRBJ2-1,TGCGCCAGCAGCTGGGGCCAAAGGGGTGAGCAGTTCTTC,CASSWGQRGEQFF
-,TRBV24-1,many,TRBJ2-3,TGTGCCACCAGTGATGTGGGAGTGAAGAATACGCAGTATTTT,CATSDVGVKNTQYF
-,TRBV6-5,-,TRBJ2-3,TGTGCCAGCAGCCAGGGGAAAGACACAGATACGCAGTATTTT,CASSQGKDTDTQYF
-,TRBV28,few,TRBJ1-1,TGTGCCAGCAGCGAGGGGCAAAACACTGAAGCTTTCTTT,CASSEGQNTEAFF
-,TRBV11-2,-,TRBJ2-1,TGTGCCAGCAGCTTAGAGGGGGGGCCTGATGAGCAGTTCTTC,CASSLEGGPDEQFF
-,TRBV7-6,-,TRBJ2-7,TGTGCCAGCAGCCCAGGCGGGATCCACGAGCAGTACTTC,CASSPGGIHEQYF
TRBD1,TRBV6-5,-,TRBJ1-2,TGTGCCAGCAGCCCCACGGGACAGGGCCTCTATGGCTACACCTTC,CASSPTGQGLYGYTF
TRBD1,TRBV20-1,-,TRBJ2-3,TGCAGTGCTAACATACCCCCAGGGGGCGGTCAGTATTTT,CSANIPPGGGQYF
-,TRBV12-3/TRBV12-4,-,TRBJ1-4,TGTGCCAGCAGTAGTCAGACACCGGGCTGGGAAAAACTGTTTTTT,CASSSQTPGWEKLFF
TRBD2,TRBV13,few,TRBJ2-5,TGTGCCAGCAGCTTCGCCCTAGCAGCGGGGGCCCAAGAGACCCAGTACTTC,CASSFALAAGAQETQYF
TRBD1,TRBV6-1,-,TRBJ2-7,TGTGCCAGTGGGACAGGGGGTGTCCTCCTTTACAATGAGCAGTACTTC,CASGTGGVLLYNEQYF
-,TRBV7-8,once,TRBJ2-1,TGTGCCAGCAGCCGAACTCGTAGCTCCTACAATGAGCAGTTCTTC,CASSRTRSSYNEQFF
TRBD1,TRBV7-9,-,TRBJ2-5,TGTGCCAGCAGCTTAGACAGGGGGATCGGTGAGACCCAGTACTTC,CASSLDRGIGETQYF
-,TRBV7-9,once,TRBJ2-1,TGTGCCAGCAGCTTAGATGGCCGGCCTGACTACAATGAGCAGTTCTTC,CASSLDGRPDYNEQFF
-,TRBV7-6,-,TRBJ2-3,TGTGCCAGCAGCTTAGGGGGGGAAGCAGATACGCAGTATTTT,CASSLGGEADTQYF
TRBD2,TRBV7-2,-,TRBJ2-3,TGTGCCAGCAGCCAAAGTAGCGGGAGTGAGTCAGATACGCAGTATTTT,CASSQSSGSESDTQYF
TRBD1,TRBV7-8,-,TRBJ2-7,TGTGCCAGCAGCTTAGGAAGGACAGGATTAATCTCCTACGAGCAGTACTTC,CASSLGRTGLISYEQYF
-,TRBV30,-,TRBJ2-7,TGTGCCTGGAGCCGAAAGGGGGGATACGAGCAGTACTTC,CAWSRKGGYEQYF
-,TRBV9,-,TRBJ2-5,TGTGCCAGCAGCGATATAGGGGCGGGAGAGACCCAGTACTTC,CASSDIGAGETQYF
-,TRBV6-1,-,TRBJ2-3,TGTGCCAGCAGTGAACGGGAGAGCCGCACAGATACGCAGTATTTT,CASSERESRTDTQYF
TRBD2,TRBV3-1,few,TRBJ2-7,TGTGCCAGCAGCCAAAAAGGACTAGCTAACGAGCAGTACTTC,CASSQKGLANEQYF
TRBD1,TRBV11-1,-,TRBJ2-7,TGTGCCAGCAGCGCCAGGCAGGGGGCTAACCCCTACGAGCAGTACTTC,CASSARQGANPYEQYF
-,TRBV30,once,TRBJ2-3,TGTGCCTGGAGGGGTTCCGTAGATACGCAGTATTTT,CAWRGSVDTQYF
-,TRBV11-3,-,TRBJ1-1,TGTGCCAGCAGCACCACTCGTTGGACTGAAGCTTTCTTT,CASSTTRWTEAFF
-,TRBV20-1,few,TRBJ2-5,TGCAGTGCGGAAACAGACAGGTTATCCCAAGAGACCCAGTACTTC,CSAETDRLSQETQYF
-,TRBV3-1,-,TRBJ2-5,TGTGCCAGCAGCCAAGCTCCTAATCCTGAAGAGACCCAGTACTTC,CASSQAPNPEETQYF
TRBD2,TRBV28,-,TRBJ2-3,TGTGCCAGCAGTTCAATCCCCGGACTAGCGGGAGTATTGGATACGCAGTATTTT,CASSSIPGLAGVLDTQYF
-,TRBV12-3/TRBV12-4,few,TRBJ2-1,TGTGCCAGCAGCAACCGGGAGATCGAGTACAATGAGCAGTTCTTC,CASSNREIEYNEQFF